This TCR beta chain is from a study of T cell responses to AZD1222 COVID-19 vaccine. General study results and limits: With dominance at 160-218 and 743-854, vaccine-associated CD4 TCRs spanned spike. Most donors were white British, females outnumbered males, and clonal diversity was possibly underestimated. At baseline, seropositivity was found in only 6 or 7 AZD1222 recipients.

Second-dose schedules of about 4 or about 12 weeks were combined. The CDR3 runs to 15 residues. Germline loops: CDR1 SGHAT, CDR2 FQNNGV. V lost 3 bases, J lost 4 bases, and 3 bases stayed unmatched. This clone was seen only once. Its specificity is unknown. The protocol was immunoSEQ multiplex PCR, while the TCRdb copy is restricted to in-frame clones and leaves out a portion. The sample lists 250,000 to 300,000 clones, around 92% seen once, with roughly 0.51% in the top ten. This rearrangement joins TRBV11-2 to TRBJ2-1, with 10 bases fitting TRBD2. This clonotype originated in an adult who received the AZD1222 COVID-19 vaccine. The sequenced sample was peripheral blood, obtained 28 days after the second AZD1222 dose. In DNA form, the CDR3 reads TGTGCCAGCAGCTTTGTTAGCGGGGGGTACAATGAGCAGTTCTTC. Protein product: CASSFVSGGYNEQFF.